Below are 26 T cell receptor beta chains sequenced from a single sample in a study of blood T cell repertoires in COVID-19. Here immunoSEQ multiplex PCR was the method, and the copy in TCRdb shows in-frame clones only, minus some. This sample carries about 140,000 clones, 70% to 85% of them seen once, and the ten largest clones take around 3.3%. The sequenced sample consisted of peripheral blood. Receptors were obtained from a man aged 60-69 years with acute or convalescent COVID-19.

This clone was seen more than once but under ten times. The chain recombines TRBV21-1 with TRBJ1-6; the table's TRBD1 call for D was not verified on the DNA. TRBV21-1 is a listed pseudogene. This CDR3 region has 17 residues. This CDR3 reads CASSTPLTGKIRSPLHF. The CDR3 nucleotides read TGTGCCAGCAGCACTCCCCTTACAGGGAAAATTAGGTCACCCCTCCACTTT.

V and J are TRBV2 and TRBJ1-2; D might be TRBD1 (5 bases). CDR3 length: 11 amino acids. Germline loops: CDR1 SNHLY, CDR2 FYNNEI. Trimming cost V 8 bases and J 4 bases, with 8 bases left between them. The CDR3 here is CASRQGYGYTF. In DNA form, the CDR3 reads TGTGCCAGCCGGCAGGGCTATGGCTACACCTTC.

This clone was counted at least ten times. The J gene is TRBJ2-7, the V gene TRBV11-2, with 8 bases aligning to TRBD2. CDR1 is SGHAT, CDR2 FQNNGV, per germline. V gave up 4 bases and J gave up 0 bases; unmatched junction bases: 5. The CDR3 runs to 15 residues. CDR3 amino acids: CASSYTGTSSYEQYF. CDR3 DNA: TGTGCCAGCAGCTATACCGGGACTAGCTCCTACGAGCAGTACTTC.

Only a few counts were recorded for this clone. This sequence joins TRBV27 and TRBJ1-1, with 9 bases identical to TRBD1. Losses at the gene ends were 2 bases for V and 10 bases for J; bases not matched to a gene: 5. The germline gives CDR1 MNHEY, CDR2 SMNVEV (reference sequence). The CDR3 runs 13 residues. The CDR3 region has the DNA TGTGCCAGCAGTTTAGGACAGGGGTATCGAGCTTTCTTT. It translates to CASSLGQGYRAFF.

This chain links TRBV19 with TRBJ2-3, with 11 bases fitting TRBD2. J lost 3 bases, V lost 7 bases, and 3 bases had no gene match. This CDR3 region has 14 residues. Germline CDR1 LNHDA, CDR2 SQIVND (reference sequence). CDR3 loop: CASKRTSGTDTQYF. The CDR3 DNA follows: TGTGCCAGTAAACGGACTAGCGGGACAGATACGCAGTATTTT.

The chain joins TRBV7-4 to TRBJ1-5; D possibly corresponds to TRBD1 (6 bases). CDR1 and CDR2 (germline): SGHVT, SQSDAQ. The CDR3 runs to 18 residues. V was cut by 5 bases and J by 6 bases, with 26 bases left in between. The CDR3 region is CASSISTPPGEWCQPQHF. The DNA for the CDR3 is TGTGCCAGCAGCATTAGTACGCCTCCAGGGGAATGGTGTCAGCCCCAGCATTTT.

The chain carries TRBV7-3 and TRBJ1-1; perhaps TRBD1 as D (6 bases). V shed 5 bases and J shed 6 bases, with 16 bases lying between them. Germline V lookup: CDR1 SGHTA, CDR2 FQGTGA. This CDR3 region has 14 residues. This chain's CDR3 is CASSPTQGSPEAFF. In DNA form, the CDR3 reads TGTGCCAGCAGCCCCACACAGGGAAGCCCTGAAGCTTTCTTT. The full variable domain, completed using reference TRBV7-3 and TRBJ1-1, is GAGVSQTPSNKVTEKGKYVELRCDPISGHTALYWYRQSLGQGPEFLIYFQGTGAADDSGLPNDRFFAVRPEGSVSTLKIQRTERGDSAVYLCASSPTQGSPEAFFGQGTRLTVV.

On this clone itself: This sample includes further DNA sequences coding for the same CDR3. The chain carries TRBV28 and TRBJ1-1; possible D gene TRBD1, 6 bases. V was cut by 3 bases and J by 0 bases, with 8 bases left in between. The germline V gene encodes CDR1 MDHEN and CDR2 SYDVKM. CDR3 length: 14 amino acids. The CDR3 here is CASSLGGLNTEAFF. Here the CDR3 DNA reads TGTGCCAGCAGTTTGGGGGGGCTGAACACTGAAGCTTTCTTT.

About this clone itself: Mismatch with germline at one junction end may stem from a read error. The chain carries TRBV24-1 and TRBJ2-7, with TRBD2 matching 7 bases. CDR1 and CDR2 (germline): KGHDR, SFDVKD. The CDR3 sequence is 12 residues long. CDR3 sequence reads: CATSESSGRVHF. The CDR3 DNA follows: TGTGCCACCAGTGAGTCTAGCGGTCGGGTGCACTTC.

A single count supports this clone. V gene TRBV5-1 combines with J gene TRBJ2-3; 7 positions match TRBD1. V was clipped by 0 bases and J by 1 base; unmatched bases: 5. Germline V gives CDR1 SGHRS, CDR2 YFSETQ. CDR3 size: 16 residues. CDR3 nucleotide sequence: TGCGCCAGCAGCTTGGTGACAGGGAAAGGCACAGATACGCAGTATTTT. Its protein product is CASSLVTGKGTDTQYF.

In DNA form, the CDR3 reads TGTGCCAGCAGCGTAGGGCCTTCGACAGGGGGTTCCGGGGAGCTGTTTTTT. Amino acid sequence: CASSVGPSTGGSGELFF. The J gene is TRBJ2-2, the V gene TRBV9, with TRBD1 matching 9 bases. The V segment lost 0 bases and the J segment 6 bases; nucleotides outside the gene matches: 9. Germline lookup yields CDR1 SGDLS and CDR2 YYNGEE. There are 17 residues in the CDR3.

The J gene is TRBJ1-5, the V gene TRBV28, with TRBD1 matching over 7 bases. Losses at the gene ends were 3 bases for V and 5 bases for J; bases not matched to a gene: 7. The CDR3 has 15 amino acids. Germline loops: CDR1 MDHEN, CDR2 SYDVKM. CDR3 amino acids: CASSLVGTVDQPQHF. For the CDR3, the DNA is TGTGCCAGCAGTTTGGTCGGGACAGTGGATCAGCCCCAGCATTTT.

The CDR3: CASSVAGADYNEQFF. The CDR3 nucleotides are TGTGCCAGCAGCGTAGCGGGAGCGGACTACAATGAGCAGTTCTTC. The genes are TRBV9 and TRBJ2-1; TRBD2 is a possible D gene (6 bases). Germline V gene lookup returns CDR1 SGDLS and CDR2 YYNGEE. Trimming pared 0 bases from V and 3 bases from J, leaving 10 bases between. This CDR3 contains 15 residues.

This sequence joins TRBV19 and TRBJ1-5; 10 bases are a match to TRBD1. The CDR3 length is 15 residues. Germline V gives CDR1 LNHDA, CDR2 SQIVND (reference sequence). The V and J ends lost 8 bases and 5 bases, in that order; junction bases with no gene match: 9. CDR3 amino acids: CASRDRGIFDQPQHF. In nucleotides, the CDR3 is TGTGCCAGTCGGGACAGGGGTATTTTCGATCAGCCCCAGCATTTT.

The rearrangement links TRBV11-2 to TRBJ2-3; 7 nucleotides line up with TRBD2. Germline V gene data show CDR1 as SGHAT and CDR2 as FQNNGV. V lost 3 bases, J lost 0 bases, and 3 bases stayed unmatched. CDR3 size: 15 residues. CDR3 nucleotides: TGTGCCAGCAGCTTCGGGGGGAGTAGCACAGATACGCAGTATTTT. Amino acids: CASSFGGSSTDTQYF. Drawing the rest from reference TRBV11-2 and TRBJ2-3, the complete variable domain is EAGVAQSPRYKIIEKRQSVAFWCNPISGHATLYWYQQILGQGPKLLIQFQNNGVVDDSQLPKDRFSAERLKGVDSTLKIQPAKLEDSAVYLCASSFGGSSTDTQYFGPGTRLTVL.

The rearrangement joins TRBV19 to TRBJ2-4; tentatively, D is TRBD1 (6 bases). The germline V gene has CDR1 LNHDA and CDR2 SQIVND (reference sequence). Trimming pared 4 bases from V and 3 bases from J, leaving 13 bases between. This CDR3 has 15 residues. The DNA for the CDR3 is TGTGCCAGTAGTACCCGAAGACAGGACAAAAACATTCAGTACTTC. It specifies CASSTRRQDKNIQYF.

This clone was found once. This chain uses TRBV6-1 with TRBJ1-4; 7 bases fit TRBD1. The CDR3 consists of 15 residues. CDR1 and CDR2 from the germline V gene are MNHNS and SASEGT. The ends lost 3 bases at V and 8 bases at J; junction bases unmatched: 9. CDR3 residues: CASSEPRTGGEKLFF. The CDR3 nucleotides read TGTGCCAGCAGTGAGCCGAGGACAGGAGGCGAAAAACTGTTTTTT.

This clone was counted once. The rearrangement joins TRBV19 to TRBJ1-5; D gene ambiguous. Germline assignment: CDR1 LNHDA and CDR2 SQIVND (reference sequence). The CDR3 has 15 residues. With 7 bases removed from V and 0 bases from J, the gap between germline ends came to 13 bases. The CDR3 sequence is CASTEGQTSNQPQHF. The DNA for the CDR3 is TGTGCCAGTACCGAGGGCCAAACTAGCAATCAGCCCCAGCATTTT.

The chain recombines TRBV29-1 with TRBJ2-1; TRBD2 is a possible D gene (6 bases). Trimming left V 3 bases short and J 4 bases short, with 13 bases between. Germline loops: CDR1 SQVTM, CDR2 ANQGSEA. The CDR3 is 14 residues long. The CDR3 DNA is TGCAGCGTTGACAAGGCGGGGCTATACAATGAGCAGTTCTTC. This codes for CSVDKAGLYNEQFF.

This chain links TRBV9 with TRBJ1-1, with 7 bases matching TRBD1. This CDR3 is built from 16 residues. The germline V gene encodes CDR1 SGDLS and CDR2 YYNGEE. The junction had 8 bases not matched to a gene; V was cut back by 0 bases and J by 3 bases. The CDR3 nucleotides read TGTGCCAGCAGCGTAGAACCCCTGGACAGGTACACTGAAGCTTTCTTT. Protein product: CASSVEPLDRYTEAFF.

This chain links TRBV6-1 with TRBJ1-2, with 8 bases fitting TRBD1. Trimming at V came to 4 bases and at J to 2 bases, leaving 12 bases not matched to a gene. The CDR3 sequence is 17 residues long. CDR1 and CDR2 from the germline V gene are MNHNS and SASEGT. The CDR3 nucleotides read TGTGCCAGCAGTGGCCCGCGACAGGGGATAGGCAACTATGGCTACACCTTC. Protein sequence: CASSGPRQGIGNYGYTF.

This chain joins TRBV29-1 and TRBJ2-1; 8 nucleotides agree with TRBD2. Germline V gene data show CDR1 as SQVTM and CDR2 as ANQGSEA. CDR3 length equals 14 residues. The DNA for the CDR3 is TGCAGTGCCCACACTAGCGGCACCTACAATGAGCAGTTCTTC. This sequence encodes CSAHTSGTYNEQFF.

The rearrangement links TRBV10-3 to TRBJ1-2; D is perhaps TRBD1 (6 bases). The CDR3 runs to 15 residues. Between the trimmed V and J ends, which lost 9 bases and 1 base, there was a span of 18 bases. Germline-derived CDR1 and CDR2 are ENHRY and SYGVKD. The CDR3 DNA follows: TGTGCCATAAAACAGGACAGCAATCTTAACTATGGCTACACCTTC. Translated, it gives CAIKQDSNLNYGYTF.

The V and J genes are TRBV30 and TRBJ1-5; weak D call: TRBD1 (6 bases). Germline CDR1 and CDR2: GTSNPN and SVGIG (reference sequence). Trimming took 2 bases from V and 5 from J, leaving 10 bases between them. The length of the CDR3 is 13 residues. The CDR3 sequence is CAWSSEGDQPQHF. The CDR3 DNA reads as TGTGCCTGGAGTTCAGAGGGGGATCAGCCCCAGCATTTT.

The chain employs TRBV5-1 and TRBJ2-1; D ambiguous. Trimming pared 4 bases from V and 0 bases from J, leaving 17 bases between. The CDR3 runs 17 residues. Germline V CDR1 and CDR2: SGHRS, YFSETQ. The CDR3 region has the DNA TGCGCCAGCAGCACACAAACAGCTGCGAGCTCCTACAATGAGCAGTTCTTC. It translates to CASSTQTAASSYNEQFF.

This clone was seen a handful of times. The rearrangement links TRBV24-1 to TRBJ1-2, with 7 nucleotides matching TRBD1. Germline V gene data show CDR1 as KGHDR and CDR2 as SFDVKD. Germline trimming cut 4 bases from V and 8 bases from J; bases unmatched to any gene: 9. This CDR3 region has 14 residues. Here the CDR3 DNA reads TGTGCCACCAGTGAGCCCGACAGGGTGGTAGGCTACACCTTC. Its translation is CATSEPDRVVGYTF.